One T cell receptor beta chain is described in this entry. Its antigen remains unknown. This entry is derived from a study of vaccination effects on CD4 cells after COVID-19. Study-level points and caveats: The study, lacking early post-infection timepoints, had few convalescent patients.

Using immunoSEQ multiplex PCR, the repertoire was profiled, and TCRdb retains in-frame clones only, with some absent. The sample shows some 29,000 clones, over 60% of them seen only once. Germline loops: CDR1 SGHTA, CDR2 FQGNSA. The CDR3 loop spans 16 amino acids. The ends were cut back, 2 bases at V and 4 bases at J, with 17 bases in the middle. ViraFEST expansion of antigen-specific CD4+ T cells with viral peptide pools preceded sequencing. Around day 10 of culture, CD4+ T cells were separated out. Two doses of either BNT162b2 or mRNA-1273 were given to each participant. PBMC were cultured at roughly 2 million per well with 9 to 10 IU/ml IL-2 and about 9.5 ug/ml peptides. The authors exchanged half the medium for IL-2 medium on days 3 and 7.

The starting material was CD4+ T cells from PBMCs cultured with SARS-CoV-2 spike peptides, obtained after COVID-19 vaccination. This sequence was found in a human donor who received a COVID-19 vaccine. The chain combines TRBV7-2 with TRBJ1-1, with D maybe TRBD1 (5 bases). In nucleotides, the CDR3 is TGTGCCAGCAGCTTACGCATGGTATTGGGGACCACTGAAGCTTTCTTT. This sequence encodes CASSLRMVLGTTEAFF.